This entry lists 30 T cell receptor beta chains sequenced from one sample in a study of vaccination and CD4 T cells after COVID-19. Documented treatment: roughly 11-day PBMC culture with coronavirus spike peptide pools or control peptides (ViraFEST assay). Ahead of the COVID-19 pandemic (2011-2018), the CD4+ T cells of the unexposed donor were collected. No cognate antigen is known for these TCRs. Cultured CD4+ T-cell DNA underwent Oncomine TCR Beta short-read sequencing. Genomic DNA was drawn out of CD4+ T cells grown in culture. TCRdb re-called the PCR reads with MiXCR, one entry per CDR3 protein. The data show about 9,100 distinct CDR3 sequences, around a third seen once. The sample consisted of CD4+ T cells from blood, cultured in vitro. The receptors stem from a human donor in good health.

This clonotype has a single count. The chain recombines TRBV25-1 with TRBJ2-1; D possibly corresponds to TRBD2 (5 bases). Germline V gene data show CDR1 as MGHDK and CDR2 as SYGVNS. The ends were cut back, 7 bases at V and 6 bases at J, with 25 bases in the middle. The length of the CDR3 is 17 residues. The DNA of the CDR3 is TGTGCCAGCACCCCTCCGGCGTGGCGGGCGGTCTCCAATGAGCAGTTCTTC. Its protein is CASTPPAWRAVSNEQFF. Together with reference TRBV25-1 and TRBJ2-1, the CDR3 gives the full variable domain: EADIYQTPRYLVIGTGKKITLECSQTMGHDKMYWYQQDPGMELHLIHYSYGVNSTEKGDLSSESTVSRIRTEHFPLTLESARPSHTSQYLCASTPPAWRAVSNEQFFGPGTRLTVL.

This rearrangement joins TRBV10-1 to TRBJ2-3; D is perhaps TRBD2 (5 bases). Trimming shortened V by 9 bases and J by 2 bases, and 15 bases separated the two germline ends. In germline, CDR1 is WNHNN, CDR2 SYGVQD (reference sequence). The length of the CDR3 is 14 residues. In DNA, the CDR3 is TGCGCCAGGACTGCGGGTAGTAACACAGATACGCAGTATTTT. Translated, it gives CARTAGSNTDTQYF.

The chain links TRBV28 to TRBJ1-6, with D unresolved. With 3 bases removed from V and 0 bases from J, the gap between germline ends came to 15 bases. The CDR3 is 18 amino acids. CDR1 and CDR2 from the germline V gene are MDHEN and SYDVKM. Here the CDR3 DNA reads TGTGCCAGCAGTTTGCGGTTCGAGGCAGCCTCCTATAATTCACCCCTCCACTTT. Its translation is CASSLRFEAASYNSPLHF.

In its sample, this clonotype was seen a few times. This chain joins TRBV4-1 and TRBJ2-5, with TRBD1 as a possible D gene (5 bases). Trimming shortened V by 9 bases and J by 4 bases, and 12 bases separated the two germline ends. The CDR3 runs 12 residues. The germline CDR1 and CDR2 sequences are MGHRA and YSYEKL. The CDR3, as DNA: TGCGCCAGTTCAGGGTTGCGAGAGACCCAGTACTTC. This sequence encodes CASSGLRETQYF.

This chain joins TRBV18 and TRBJ1-1; 11 bases fit TRBD1. The CDR3 runs to 15 residues. Germline trimming cut 0 bases from V and 5 bases from J; bases unmatched to any gene: 2. The germline V gene has CDR1 KGHSH and CDR2 LQKENI. The CDR3 loop is CASSPPGTGGTEAFF. The DNA of the CDR3 is TGTGCCAGCTCACCACCAGGGACAGGGGGTACTGAAGCTTTCTTT. The variable domain in full, completed from reference TRBV18 and TRBJ1-1, reads NAGVMQNPRHLVRRRGQEARLRCSPMKGHSHVYWYRQLPEEGLKFMVYLQKENIIDESGMPKERFSAEFPKEGPSILRIQQVVRGDSAAYFCASSPPGTGGTEAFFGQGTRLTVV.

The chain has TRBV10-2 and TRBJ1-5; tentatively, D is TRBD1 (6 bases). CDR3 length: 12 residues. V was trimmed by 4 bases and J by 5 bases, leaving 6 bases between them. Germline values: CDR1 WSHSY, CDR2 SAAADI. Written as DNA, the CDR3 is TGCGCCAGCAGTGCAGGGGATCAGCCCCAGCATTTT. Translated: CASSAGDQPQHF.

The chain employs TRBV7-9 and TRBJ2-2; unclear D gene. V was clipped by 5 bases and J by 2 bases, with 15 bases between them. The CDR3 is 16 amino acids. Germline assignment: CDR1 SEHNR and CDR2 FQNEAQ (reference sequence). As DNA, the CDR3 is TGTGCCAGCAGCCCTACCCCGACTTCTAACACCGGGGAGCTGTTTTTT. Protein: CASSPTPTSNTGELFF. Full variable domain (rest looked up from reference TRBV7-9 and TRBJ2-2): DTGVSQNPRHKITKRGQNVTFRCDPISEHNRLYWYRQTLGQGPEFLTYFQNEAQLEKSRLLSDRFSAERPKGSFSTLEIQRTEQGDSAMYLCASSPTPTSNTGELFFGEGSRLTVL.

This rearrangement joins TRBV5-4 to TRBJ2-3, with 8 bases fitting TRBD1. The V and J ends lost 4 bases and 5 bases, in that order; junction bases with no gene match: 6. The CDR3 contains 14 residues. Germline V gives CDR1 SGHNT, CDR2 YYREEE (reference sequence). CDR3 residues: CASSTGTGQDTQYF. The CDR3 nucleotides read TGTGCCAGCAGCACCGGGACAGGACAAGATACGCAGTATTTT.

In this sample, this clonotype turned up a few times. CDR3 sequence reads: CASSPEWSSMRTF. CDR3 nucleotide sequence: TGTGCCAGCAGCCCGGAATGGTCGTCCATGAGAACCTTC. The chain uses TRBV28 and TRBJ1-2; the D is unclear. V lost 6 bases and J 14 bases, leaving 22 bases between the germline ends. CDR1 is MDHEN and CDR2 is SYDVKM in the germline V gene. CDR3 length: 13 residues.

This clonotype showed up just a few times. This chain links TRBV7-3 with TRBJ1-1, with D perhaps TRBD1 (6 bases). The V gene lost 4 bases and the J gene lost 3 bases, with 15 bases spanning the gap. Germline V lookup: CDR1 SGHTA, CDR2 FQGTGA. There are 15 residues in the CDR3. The CDR3 DNA follows: TGTGCCAGCAGCTGGAGGGGGACTGAACACACTGAAGCTTTCTTT. It translates to CASSWRGTEHTEAFF.

The chain links TRBV7-2 to TRBJ2-7, with D perhaps TRBD2 (6 bases). Looked up from germline, CDR1 is SGHTA and CDR2 is FQGNSA. V dropped 6 bases and J dropped 2 bases, with 17 bases sitting between them. The CDR3 is 15 amino acids. The CDR3 protein is CASRQVPGSAYEQYF. CDR3 sequence (DNA): TGTGCCAGCAGACAAGTTCCCGGGAGCGCCTACGAGCAGTACTTC.

The chain recombines TRBV6-2 or TRBV6-3 with TRBJ2-7; TRBD2 matches 8 bases. There are 17 residues in the CDR3. V lost 6 bases to trimming and J lost 2 bases; unmatched junction nucleotides: 15. The germline gives CDR1 MNHEY, CDR2 SVGEGT. Here the CDR3 DNA reads TGTGCCAGCAGAGTGACTAGCGCTAAAGTCTCGGCCTACGAGCAGTACTTC. This codes for CASRVTSAKVSAYEQYF.

The chain uses TRBV7-3 and TRBJ2-1, with D perhaps matching TRBD2 (6 bases). Between the trimmed V and J ends, which lost 1 base and 9 bases, there was a span of 13 bases. The CDR3 consists of 14 residues. Germline V gives CDR1 SGHTA, CDR2 FQGTGA. CDR3: CASSLNPGAGEQFF. In DNA form, the CDR3 reads TGTGCCAGCAGCTTAAACCCGGGAGCGGGTGAGCAGTTCTTC.

In this sample, this clonotype turned up once. The rearrangement uses TRBV12-3 or TRBV12-4 and TRBJ2-2; 12 bases are a match to TRBD1. The length of the CDR3 is 17 residues. V shed 4 bases, J shed 5 bases, and the junction held 8 bases outside the gene matches. DNA of the CDR3: TGTGCCAGCAGTTCCCCACCGGGACAGGGGGCGACCGGGGAGCTGTTTTTT. It translates to CASSSPPGQGATGELFF.

This clonotype was seen a few times. For the CDR3, the DNA is TGTGCCAGTAGTATCTCGGAGGGGGGGAGTCGGACAGATACGCAGTATTTT. Translating gives CASSISEGGSRTDTQYF. The rearrangement joins TRBV19 to TRBJ2-3, with a weak D call TRBD2 (7 bases). The ends were cut back, 3 bases at V and 3 bases at J, with 19 bases in the middle. The germline gives CDR1 LNHDA, CDR2 SQIVND (reference sequence). This CDR3 has 17 residues.

This sequence joins TRBV28 and TRBJ2-4, with TRBD1 identical over 12 bases. Germline CDR1 is MDHEN and CDR2 is SYDVKM. With V trimmed by 4 bases and J by 2 bases, 9 bases remained unmatched. The CDR3 length is 18 residues. The CDR3 protein is CASSSPRDRGQTKNIQYF. Written as DNA, the CDR3 is TGTGCCAGCAGTTCACCACGGGACAGGGGGCAGACCAAAAACATTCAGTACTTC.

DNA for the CDR3: TGCAGTGCTAGAGATGATTCTAATGAAAAACTGTTTTTT. The encoded protein is CSARDDSNEKLFF. This chain links TRBV20-1 with TRBJ1-4, with D hard to call. The CDR3 contains 13 residues. Germline V lookup: CDR1 DFQATT, CDR2 SNEGSKA (reference sequence). The V gene lost 0 bases and the J gene lost 3 bases, with 5 bases spanning the gap.

This clonotype was counted between two and nine times. The J gene is TRBJ1-2, the V gene TRBV5-4; 9 positions match TRBD1. The CDR3 is 15 residues long. The germline V gene encodes CDR1 SGHNT and CDR2 YYREEE (reference sequence). J was trimmed by 4 bases and V by 4 bases; bases with no gene match: 8. The CDR3 reads CASSRGTGWVYGYTF. The CDR3 DNA is TGTGCCAGCAGCCGTGGGACAGGGTGGGTCTATGGCTACACCTTC.

The chain has TRBV10-3 and TRBJ1-6, with D possibly being TRBD1 (6 bases). V shed 5 bases and J shed 13 bases, with 15 bases lying between them. Germline loops: CDR1 ENHRY, CDR2 SYGVKD. The CDR3 covers 13 residues. DNA for the CDR3: TGTGCCATCAGTCAGGGGCTCCAGGGGCCCCTCCACTTT. Protein product: CAISQGLQGPLHF.

The genes are TRBV20-1 and TRBJ2-1, with TRBD2 matching 8 bases. V dropped 1 base and J dropped 5; count of bases not matched to a gene: 7. CDR3 length equals 15 residues. Germline V lookup: CDR1 DFQATT, CDR2 SNEGSKA (reference sequence). CDR3 sequence: CSARGAGVGHNEQFF. In nucleotides, the CDR3 is TGCAGTGCTAGAGGAGCGGGAGTAGGACACAATGAGCAGTTCTTC.

This clonotype was picked up a small number of times. The V call is TRBV7-3, the J call TRBJ2-3, with TRBD1 matching over 11 bases. V gave up 2 bases and J gave up 5 bases; unmatched junction bases: 6. CDR3 length equals 16 residues. Looked up from germline, CDR1 is SGHTA and CDR2 is FQGTGA. The CDR3 DNA sequence: TGTGCCAGCAGCTTAGCAGGACAGGGGGCGAGAGATACGCAGTATTTT. It specifies CASSLAGQGARDTQYF.

The chain has TRBV9 and TRBJ1-1, with a tentative D call TRBD1 (5 bases). The V end was cut by 0 bases, the J end by 12 bases, with 21 bases between. The CDR3 covers 15 residues. Germline values: CDR1 SGDLS, CDR2 YYNGEE. The CDR3 spells CASSVGGQGMSKTFF. The CDR3 nucleotides are TGTGCCAGCAGCGTAGGCGGGCAGGGTATGTCGAAAACTTTCTTT.

In its sample, this clonotype was seen a few times. J is TRBJ1-1 and V is TRBV7-9, with unresolved D. Looked up from germline, CDR1 is SEHNR and CDR2 is FQNEAQ (reference sequence). This CDR3 has 9 amino acids. V dropped 10 bases and J dropped 7 bases, with 7 bases sitting between them. Written as DNA, the CDR3 is TGTGCCACCGAAGGTGAAGCTTTCTTT. Translating it yields CATEGEAFF.

This rearrangement joins TRBV29-1 to TRBJ2-5, with unresolved D. Germline-derived CDR1 and CDR2 are SQVTM and ANQGSEA. The CDR3 consists of 13 residues. V was trimmed by 2 bases and J by 4 bases, leaving 11 bases between them. The CDR3 region is CSVEITATETQYF. Written as DNA, the CDR3 is TGCAGCGTTGAAATTACAGCAACAGAGACCCAGTACTTC.

This clonotype has more than one count but fewer than ten. The CDR3 sequence is CGGCGRGPKTAQYF. The DNA for the CDR3 is TGCGGGGGCTGTGGGAGGGGGCCTAAGACGGCCCAGTACTTC. The chain is built from TRBV20-1 and TRBJ2-5; tentatively, D is TRBD1 or TRBD2 (7 bases each). CDR1 DFQATT and CDR2 SNEGSKA come from the germline V gene (reference sequence). The CDR3 has 14 amino acids.

J is TRBJ1-5 and V is TRBV18, with 10 bases fitting TRBD1. V was pared by 3 bases and J by 2 bases, with 19 bases of the junction left unmatched. Germline V gene data show CDR1 as KGHSH and CDR2 as LQKENI. The CDR3 is 21 residues long. CDR3 region: CASSPRNHGQGGTLGNQPQHF. DNA for the CDR3: TGTGCCAGCTCACCGCGCAACCACGGACAGGGGGGAACTTTAGGCAATCAGCCCCAGCATTTT.

This clonotype was counted between two and nine times. The chain carries TRBV7-2 and TRBJ1-2; 9 bases map to TRBD1. Per germline, CDR1 SGHTA and CDR2 FQGNSA. Unmatched junction bases numbered 13, after V lost 4 bases and J lost 4 bases. The CDR3 totals 17 residues. CDR3 in DNA: TGTGCCAGCAGCTCCAGTCCCGGGACAGGGTATAGCTATGGCTACACCTTC. Translated: CASSSSPGTGYSYGYTF.

This clonotype was counted a single time. CDR3 residues: CASSLDRITIYF. Here the CDR3 DNA reads TGTGCCAGTAGTTTGGACCGGATCACCATATATTTT. The genes are TRBV19 and TRBJ1-3; the D is unclear. V shed 5 bases and J shed 9 bases, with 11 bases lying between them. Per germline, CDR1 LNHDA and CDR2 SQIVND (reference sequence). CDR3 length equals 12 residues.

This clonotype was detected a few times. The chain combines TRBV7-2 with TRBJ2-2; possible D gene TRBD2, 5 bases. V was trimmed by 5 bases and J by 2 bases, leaving 15 bases between them. In germline, CDR1 is SGHTA, CDR2 FQGNSA. There are 16 residues in the CDR3. The CDR3 DNA reads TGTGCCAGCAGCCCCACTAGGAGACTCAACACCGGGGAGCTGTTTTTT. It encodes CASSPTRRLNTGELFF.

This clonotype was found a few times. Written as DNA, the CDR3 is TGTGCCACCGGAGGGGGAGGGGATCAGCCCCAGCATTTT. Its protein product is CATGGGGDQPQHF. The V call is TRBV7-9, the J call TRBJ1-5, with a weak D call TRBD1 (6 bases). The germline CDR1 and CDR2 sequences are SEHNR and FQNEAQ (reference sequence). The V end lost 10 bases, the J end lost 5 bases, and 15 bases lay between the germline ends. This CDR3 contains 13 residues.